These T cell receptor beta chains were read from a single sample in a study of long-term antiretroviral therapy in people with HIV. Assay used: immunoSEQ multiplex PCR; TCRdb lists only in-frame clones, some missing. The sample lists fewer than 35,000 clones, 82% occurring once. Material: unsorted PBMCs, obtained 2.9 years after starting antiretroviral therapy. The receptors were gathered from a man aged 45-65 years with HIV. Each CDR3 is given with its conserved first and last residue. The D gene is left open where the match is weak. Expanded clones get a size class; other rows say once, few or many, or leave the size out.

j_call v_call d_call clone_size cdr3_nt cdr3_aa
TRBJ2-7 TRBV30 NA once TGTGCCTGGAGCAGGCAGGGCTCCTACGAGCAGTACTTC CAWSRQGSYEQYF
TRBJ1-5 TRBV28 NA NA TGTGCCAGCAGTTTAGCAGACCTTAGCAATCAGCCCCAGCATTTT CASSLADLSNQPQHF
TRBJ1-1 TRBV28 NA few TGTGCCAGCAGTATCGAAGAGGCCACTGAAGCTTTCTTT CASSIEEATEAFF
TRBJ2-7 TRBV11-2 TRBD2 NA TGTGCCAGCAGCTTAGGTCCAGCGGGGGGGTACCCCTACGAGCAGTACTTC CASSLGPAGGYPYEQYF
TRBJ2-1 TRBV9 NA NA TGTGCCAGCGAAGGCGCCAATGAGCAGTTCTTC CASEGANEQFF
TRBJ1-2 TRBV28 NA few TGTGCCAGCAGTTCCAACTATGGCTACACCTTC CASSSNYGYTF
TRBJ2-7 TRBV6-6 TRBD1 NA TGTGCCAGCAGCAAGACAGGGGGCGACGAGCAGTACTTC CASSKTGGDEQYF
TRBJ2-2 TRBV28 TRBD2 NA TGTGCCAGCAGTTCCGTAGCGGGGGGCCAGGACACCGGGGAGCTGTTTTTT CASSSVAGGQDTGELFF
TRBJ2-7 TRBV7-9 NA NA TGTGCCAGCAGTGAGGACAGAAGCTCCTACGAGCAGTACTTC CASSEDRSSYEQYF
TRBJ2-3 TRBV10-3 NA once TGTGCCATCAGTGAGGGGTCAGATACGCAGTATTTT CAISEGSDTQYF
TRBJ2-7 TRBV5-1 TRBD1 NA TGCGCCAGCAGCTTGCACTGGGACAGGGAGTCTTACGAGCAGTACTTC CASSLHWDRESYEQYF
TRBJ1-1 TRBV5-1 NA NA TGCGCCAGCAGCTCCGAGGGGAACACTGAAGCTTTCTTT CASSSEGNTEAFF
TRBJ2-3 TRBV2 TRBD2 NA TGTGCCAGCAGTGAGCTCCTCGGGACTAGCGGGGGCGCTGGCACAGATACGCAGTATTTT CASSELLGTSGGAGTDTQYF
TRBJ2-1 TRBV5-4 TRBD2 NA TGTGCCAGCAGCATGGGACTAGCGGGGCGGGGTGAGCAGTTCTTC CASSMGLAGRGEQFF
TRBJ2-5 TRBV5-1 TRBD2 NA TGCGCCAGCAGCTTGGGGTCTAGCGGGAACGAAGAGACCCAGTACTTC CASSLGSSGNEETQYF
TRBJ1-5 TRBV6-6 NA few TGTGCCAGCAGCCTTGACAGCAATCAGCCCCAGCATTTT CASSLDSNQPQHF
TRBJ1-1 TRBV11-1 TRBD1 NA TGTGCCAGCACCCCGGACAGGGTTTTTCGTGGAGCTTTCTTT CASTPDRVFRGAFF
TRBJ2-3 TRBV27 NA once TGTGCCAGTCGGGGGTGGGCAGATACGCAGTATTTT CASRGWADTQYF
TRBJ2-5 TRBV5-1 NA NA TGCGCCAGCAGCTTACAGGGGCGGGGGGAGACCCAGTACTTC CASSLQGRGETQYF
TRBJ2-1 TRBV5-6 TRBD2 NA TGTGCCAGCACCCTTGGGGGGGGAGCCTACAATGAGCAGTTCTTC CASTLGGGAYNEQFF
TRBJ1-1 TRBV29-1 NA NA TGCAGCGGCTCAGGACAGATGAACACTGAAGCTTTCTTT CSGSGQMNTEAFF
TRBJ1-1 TRBV5-3 TRBD1 once TGTGCCAGAAGCCCGGCCTGGACAGGAGCCCGGAAAAAATTCTCGGAAGCTTTCTTT CARSPAWTGARKKFSEAFF
TRBJ2-3 TRBV30 NA once TGTGCCTGGAGTGGGATCACAGATACGCAGTATTTT CAWSGITDTQYF
TRBJ1-4 TRBV5-1 NA once TGCGCCAGCAGCCTAACAGGGCCCCGTAATGAAAAACTGTTTTTT CASSLTGPRNEKLFF
TRBJ2-5 TRBV5-1 NA few TGCGCCAGCAGCTTGACGGAAGAGACCCAGTACTTC CASSLTEETQYF
TRBJ1-1 TRBV7-9 TRBD1 few TGTGCCAGCAGCTTGGGACAGGCCTGGACTGAAGCTTTCTTT CASSLGQAWTEAFF
TRBJ1-1 TRBV6-6 NA once TGTGCCAGCAGCCAAAAGGATACTGAAGCTTTCTTT CASSQKDTEAFF
TRBJ2-3 TRBV6-4 NA NA TGTGCCAGCAGTGACGGAGATACGCAGTATTTT CASSDGDTQYF
TRBJ2-7 TRBV29-1 TRBD1 few TGCAGCGTTGTTGGTTGGGCAGGGGGCAACGAGCAGTACTTC CSVVGWAGGNEQYF
TRBJ2-1 TRBV19 TRBD2 NA TGTGCCAGCCAGAGACTAGCGCTACAGGGCGGGCAGTTCTTC CASQRLALQGGQFF
TRBJ1-6 TRBV6-5 NA NA TGTGCCAGCAGAGAGAGAACAGGGCCCTGCCACTTT CASRERTGPCHF
TRBJ2-7 TRBV6-6 NA NA TGTGCCAGCACGTTGTATCCAGGGGGGAACGAGCAGTACTTC CASTLYPGGNEQYF
TRBJ2-5 TRBV6-1 TRBD2 NA TGTGCCAGCAGTGACTCAGCGGGGGAATGGGAGACCCAGTACTTC CASSDSAGEWETQYF
TRBJ2-3 TRBV4-1 TRBD1 once TGCGCCAGCAGCCATCGACAGGGGACAGATACGCAGTATTTT CASSHRQGTDTQYF
TRBJ2-1 TRBV7-9 NA NA TGTGCCAGCGTGTGGGGAGCTGAGCAGTTCTTC CASVWGAEQFF
TRBJ2-1 TRBV19 NA NA TGTGCCAGTAAGGGGGGAGGCTTATACAATGAGCAGTTCTTC CASKGGGLYNEQFF
TRBJ2-3 TRBV6-1 TRBD2 NA TGTGCCAGCAGTGAAGGTCTGCTAGCGGGGGGCCGTGGAGATACGCAGTATTTT CASSEGLLAGGRGDTQYF
TRBJ2-1 TRBV28 NA NA TGTGCCAGCACTCGGACAGTCTCCTACAATGAGCAGTTCTTC CASTRTVSYNEQFF
TRBJ2-1 TRBV9 TRBD2 NA TGTGCCAGCAGCGCGCTAGCGGGGAACAATGAGCAGTTCTTC CASSALAGNNEQFF
TRBJ2-7 TRBV6-5 NA NA TGTGCCAGCAGTTACCCCGGTCTCCAGGGATCCTACGAGCAGTACTTC CASSYPGLQGSYEQYF
TRBJ2-2 TRBV4-1 NA NA TGCGCCAGCAGCCGAAGGGAGGTCACCGGGGAGCTGTTTTTT CASSRREVTGELFF
TRBJ1-2 TRBV28 NA NA TGTGCCAGCACTACGCCCCCGGGTGGCTACACCTTC CASTTPPGGYTF
TRBJ2-5 TRBV11-2 NA NA TGTGCCAGCAGCCCCCCTAACGGAGGGGGAGAGACCCAGTACTTC CASSPPNGGGETQYF
TRBJ1-6 TRBV2 NA NA TGTGCCAGCAGTGAAGCATCGGTTAGCTATAATTCACCCCTCCACTTT CASSEASVSYNSPLHF
TRBJ2-2 TRBV7-9 TRBD2 once TGTGCCAGCAGCTTAACACTTAGCGGGGCCCCGAACACCGGGGAGCTGTTTTTT CASSLTLSGAPNTGELFF
TRBJ2-2 TRBV7-3 NA few TGTGCCAGCAGCCCAGGATTAAACGGGGAGCTGTTTTTT CASSPGLNGELFF
TRBJ2-1 TRBV6-6 NA NA TGTGCCAGCAGTTACAGGGATTTTAGCTCCTACAATGAGCAGTTCTTC CASSYRDFSSYNEQFF
TRBJ1-2 TRBV19 TRBD1 once TGTGCCAGTAGTATAGGACCAGGGGGAGCTTATGGCTACACCTTC CASSIGPGGAYGYTF
TRBJ1-5 TRBV19 NA NA TGTGCCAGTATGGAGGGAAATCAGCCCCAGCATTTT CASMEGNQPQHF
TRBJ1-2 TRBV19 NA few TGTGCCAGTAGCACTACAGCCTACTATGGCTACACCTTC CASSTTAYYGYTF
TRBJ1-1 TRBV7-9 TRBD1 NA TGTGCCAGCAGTCCAAGGGGGCGGGGTGAAGCTTTCTTT CASSPRGRGEAFF
TRBJ2-2 TRBV2 NA NA TGTGCCAGCAGTCCCTTAGGGGAAGGTTACGGGGAGCTGTTTTTT CASSPLGEGYGELFF
TRBJ1-1 TRBV29-1 NA NA TGCAGCGTTGGCAGACGAAACCAGAACACTGAAGCTTTCTTT CSVGRRNQNTEAFF
TRBJ2-3 TRBV15 NA NA TGTGCCACCAGCCCCGGCGAGGGGGGGGGTTCCGATACGCAGTATTTT CATSPGEGGGSDTQYF
TRBJ1-2 TRBV28 TRBD1 NA TGTGCCAGCAGTAGGGACAGGGGAGTATATGGCTACACCTTC CASSRDRGVYGYTF